This T cell receptor (beta chain) originates from a study of cytomegalovirus exposure and HLA in healthy donors. At the level of the study: In an early release, HLA-typed donors contributed 75 million to 85 million unique TCR sequences.

PCR primers comprised 60 Vbeta and 13 Jbeta primers. Measured with immunoSEQ multiplex PCR; TCRdb has only the in-frame clones, and not every one. Its listing shows around 200,000 clones. The CDR3 runs 16 residues. Trimming took 4 bases from V and 0 from J, leaving 14 bases between them. Germline CDR1 and CDR2: SGHNT and YYREEE (reference sequence). Study-wide results and caveats: A classifier reportedly called cytomegalovirus status with high sensitivity and specificity. Within an earlier analysis, most TCR beta V segments proved productive either about 87% or about 30% of the time.

Regarding this clone: Its matching antigen is unknown.

The V call is TRBV5-4, the J call TRBJ1-5; a possible D gene is TRBD1 (5 bases). Sample: PBMCs. This clonotype was sampled from a woman aged 25 to 39 in good health and CMV-seropositive. The CDR3 nucleotides are TGTGCCAGCAGCGAGGGGAGGCTAAATAGCAATCAGCCCCAGCATTTT. It yields the protein CASSEGRLNSNQPQHF.